A single sample gave rise to the 31 T cell receptor beta chains below, sequenced in a study of cytomegalovirus exposure and HLA in healthy donors. PCR employed 60 Vbeta and 13 Jbeta primers. The data were produced by immunoSEQ multiplex PCR, yet TCRdb's version contains in-frame clones alone and is incomplete. This table holds roughly 120,000 clones, 75% to 90% found once. The sample consisted of PBMCs. These TCRs come from a man under 40 in good health and CMV-seronegative.

This chain links TRBV11-2 with TRBJ1-4, with D tentatively TRBD1 (5 bases). The CDR3 totals 15 residues. The V end lost 4 bases, the J end lost 8 bases, and 17 bases lay between the germline ends. Germline V lookup: CDR1 SGHAT, CDR2 FQNNGV. CDR3 residues: CASSSLGLGYEKLFF. CDR3 sequence (DNA): TGTGCCAGCAGCTCTCTGGGGCTCGGATACGAAAAACTGTTTTTT.

The chain is built from TRBV5-1 and TRBJ1-1; D may be TRBD1 (5 bases). The CDR3 is 12 amino acids. Trimming removed 7 bases at V and 3 bases at J, with 10 bases between. The germline CDR1 and CDR2 sequences are SGHRS and YFSETQ. In DNA, the CDR3 is TGCGCCAGCGGATGGGGGGACACTGAAGCTTTCTTT. Protein product: CASGWGDTEAFF.

The J gene is TRBJ1-1, the V gene TRBV28, with unresolved D. Germline-derived CDR1 and CDR2 are MDHEN and SYDVKM. This CDR3 is built from 15 residues. V was shortened by 1 base and J by 0 bases, with 9 bases between the two germline ends. For the CDR3, the DNA is TGTGCCAGCAGTTTATCGGTATCCATGAACACTGAAGCTTTCTTT. Encoded protein: CASSLSVSMNTEAFF. The full variable domain, with the rest looked up from reference TRBV28 and TRBJ1-1, is DVKVTQSSRYLVKRTGEKVFLECVQDMDHENMFWYRQDPGLGLRLIYFSYDVKMKEKGDIPEGYSVSREKKERFSLILESASTNQTSMYLCASSLSVSMNTEAFFGQGTRLTVV.

On this clone itself: At one end, the junction sequence differs from germline, possibly due to a read error. Written as DNA, the CDR3 is TGTTCCAGCAGCCCGGGCGGGCACGAGCAGTACTTC. This translates into CSSSPGGHEQYF. The rearrangement uses TRBV7-9 and TRBJ2-7, with a weak D call TRBD2 (5 bases). The CDR3 loop spans 12 amino acids. Germline CDR1 reads SEHNR; CDR2 reads FQNEAQ (reference sequence).

This clone was recorded only once. V is TRBV6-5 and J is TRBJ1-5, with 7 bases that match TRBD1. From germline, CDR1 is MNHEY and CDR2 SVGAGI. There are 15 residues in the CDR3. Trimming cost V 2 bases and J 1 base; bases outside gene matches: 2. CDR3 DNA sequence: TGTGCCAGCAGTTACGGCAGGGGGAGCAATCAGCCCCAGCATTTT. Translation: CASSYGRGSNQPQHF.

This chain connects TRBV18 to TRBJ1-1, with 10 bases identical to TRBD1. The V gene end was trimmed by 3 bases and the J gene end by 1 base; junction bases not matched to a gene: 5. Germline lookup yields CDR1 KGHSH and CDR2 LQKENI. The CDR3 contains 16 residues. Written as DNA, the CDR3 is TGTGCCAGCTCACCCCCGACAGGGGGCCAGAACACTGAAGCTTTCTTT. It is translated as CASSPPTGGQNTEAFF.

This clone has more than one count but fewer than ten. The chain carries TRBV10-3 and TRBJ2-4; a weak D match, TRBD2 (5 bases). The CDR3 runs to 14 residues. From germline, CDR1 is ENHRY and CDR2 SYGVKD. Between the trimmed V and J ends, which lost 3 bases and 0 bases, there was a span of 6 bases. In DNA form, the CDR3 reads TGTGCCATCAGTGACGGACTAGCCAAAAACATTCAGTACTTC. It is translated as CAISDGLAKNIQYF.

This clone came up once. This sequence joins TRBV7-2 and TRBJ2-1; 12 nucleotides agree with TRBD2. V lost 3 bases to trimming and J lost 2 bases; unmatched junction nucleotides: 5. The CDR3 contains 17 residues. CDR1 and CDR2 (germline): SGHTA, FQGNSA. The CDR3 bases are TGTGCCAGCAGCTTCCAGACTAGCGGGAGCGCCTACAATGAGCAGTTCTTC. Translation gives CASSFQTSGSAYNEQFF.

The V and J genes are TRBV6-6 and TRBJ1-3, with D perhaps matching TRBD1 (6 bases). The V end was cut by 6 bases, the J end by 2 bases, with 14 bases between. Germline loops: CDR1 MNHNY, CDR2 SVGAGI (reference sequence). The length of the CDR3 is 15 residues. CDR3 in DNA: TGTGCCAGCAGAATCGAACAGGGCCCTGGAAACACCATATATTTT. Translating it yields CASRIEQGPGNTIYF.

The chain couples TRBV5-4 to TRBJ2-1, with D tentatively TRBD1 (5 bases). The ends were cut back, 4 bases at V and 7 bases at J, with 21 bases in the middle. Germline V lookup: CDR1 SGHNT, CDR2 YYREEE (reference sequence). The CDR3 is 16 residues long. CDR3 coding DNA: TGTGCCAGCAGCCCACCGAGAAACGACAGAGGAAATGAGCAGTTCTTC. It codes for CASSPPRNDRGNEQFF.

This chain joins TRBV27 and TRBJ2-1, with 13 bases lining up with TRBD2. Trimming cost V 3 bases and J 2 bases; bases outside gene matches: 10. From germline, CDR1 is MNHEY and CDR2 SMNVEV (reference sequence). This CDR3 spans 19 amino acids. Here the CDR3 DNA reads TGTGCCAGCAGTTTCGATGGGACTAGCGGGACAAGAACCTACAATGAGCAGTTCTTC. It translates to CASSFDGTSGTRTYNEQFF.

The chain joins TRBV15 to TRBJ2-5; 7 bases fit TRBD1. Trimming took 1 base from V and 2 from J; bases not matched to a gene: 7. This CDR3 spans 16 amino acids. Per germline, CDR1 LNHNV and CDR2 YYDKDF (reference sequence). CDR3 amino acids: CATSRGQNRGQETQYF. Written as DNA, the CDR3 is TGTGCCACCAGCAGAGGACAAAACAGGGGACAAGAGACCCAGTACTTC.

The rearrangement joins TRBV19 to TRBJ2-5, with 9 nucleotides matching TRBD2. Trimming at V came to 4 bases and at J to 5 bases, leaving 5 bases not matched to a gene. The CDR3 length is 14 residues. Germline CDR1 reads LNHDA; CDR2 reads SQIVND (reference sequence). The CDR3 spells CASSRGRGGETQYF. The DNA for the CDR3 is TGTGCCAGTAGTAGAGGGCGGGGGGGGGAGACCCAGTACTTC.

As for this clone: The sample has other DNA sequences that encode this CDR3 too. The J gene is TRBJ2-7, the V gene TRBV29-1, with D possibly matching TRBD1 (6 bases). Looked up from germline, CDR1 is SQVTM and CDR2 is ANQGSEA. The CDR3 runs 11 residues. The V end lost 1 base, the J end lost 6 bases, and 7 bases lay between the germline ends. The CDR3 reads CSVEVGGEQYF. For the CDR3, the DNA is TGCAGCGTTGAAGTAGGGGGCGAGCAGTACTTC.

The chain recombines TRBV25-1 with TRBJ2-1, with TRBD1 matching 12 bases. Looked up from germline, CDR1 is MGHDK and CDR2 is SYGVNS. The length of the CDR3 is 16 residues. V trimming: 8 bases; J trimming: 8 bases; junction bases outside the gene matches: 13. The CDR3 DNA is TGTGCCAGCTGGACTGGGACAGGGGGCATGGTGGATGAGCAGTTCTTC. It specifies CASWTGTGGMVDEQFF.

This clone was counted only a few times. This chain links TRBV10-3 with TRBJ1-4; TRBD1 matches at 7 bases. This CDR3 has 15 residues. Trimming removed 3 bases from V and 8 bases from J; junction bases left unmatched: 9. Germline lookup yields CDR1 ENHRY and CDR2 SYGVKD. The CDR3 coding sequence is TGTGCCATCAGTGATCAGAGACAGGGAAGAGAAAAACTGTTTTTT. Translation gives CAISDQRQGREKLFF.

CDR3 loop: CASSLVGRSGEETQYF. CDR3 bases: TGTGCCAGCAGCTTGGTAGGGAGGTCGGGGGAAGAGACCCAGTACTTC. The chain is built from TRBV5-4 and TRBJ2-5; tentatively, D is TRBD2 (6 bases). V lost 0 bases and J lost 3, with 15 bases in between. The germline CDR1 and CDR2 sequences are SGHNT and YYREEE (reference sequence). CDR3 length: 16 residues. Full variable domain (remainder filled in from reference TRBV5-4 and TRBJ2-5): ETGVTQSPTHLIKTRGQQVTLRCSSQSGHNTVSWYQQALGQGPQFIFQYYREEENGRGNFPPRFSGLQFPNYSSELNVNALELDDSALYLCASSLVGRSGEETQYFGPGTRLLVL.

The DNA for the CDR3 is TGTGCCAGCAGTCAACAGAGATCGGGCAATCAGCCCCAGCATTTT. Residues: CASSQQRSGNQPQHF. The chain carries TRBV6-5 and TRBJ1-5, with unresolved D. CDR1 is MNHEY, CDR2 SVGAGI, per germline. CDR3 length: 15 residues. Trimming removed 5 bases at V and 2 bases at J, with 13 bases between.

The rearrangement joins TRBV6-1 to TRBJ2-7; 11 bases are a match to TRBD1. Germline CDR1 is MNHNS and CDR2 is SASEGT. The CDR3 covers 14 residues. J lost 3 bases, V lost 7 bases, and 5 bases had no gene match. The DNA for the CDR3 is TGTGCCAGCAAGTCCGGGACAGGGGGCTACGAGCAGTACTTC. Translating gives CASKSGTGGYEQYF.

This clone has at least ten counts. V and J are TRBV10-1 and TRBJ1-1, with TRBD1 as a possible D gene (5 bases). There are 12 residues in the CDR3. With 3 bases removed from V and 8 bases from J, the gap between germline ends came to 10 bases. CDR1 is WNHNN and CDR2 is SYGVQD in the germline V gene (reference sequence). The CDR3 coding sequence is TGCGCCAGCAGTGACCACAGGACCGAAGCTTTCTTT. Protein sequence: CASSDHRTEAFF.

In its sample, this clone was seen a few times. The V call is TRBV19, the J call TRBJ1-1; D gene uncertain. The V end lost 10 bases, the J end lost 4 bases, and 16 bases lay between the germline ends. The CDR3 is made up of 13 amino acids. The germline gives CDR1 LNHDA, CDR2 SQIVND (reference sequence). The CDR3 reads CATEGWGSTEAFF. The CDR3 DNA sequence: TGTGCCACCGAGGGATGGGGATCCACTGAAGCTTTCTTT.

The V and J genes are TRBV7-9 and TRBJ2-1, with 9 nucleotides matching TRBD2. Germline-derived CDR1 and CDR2 are SEHNR and FQNEAQ (reference sequence). The J segment lost 7 bases and the V segment lost 3 bases, leaving 4 bases of the junction unmatched. The CDR3 is 14 amino acids. The CDR3 sequence is CASSFKREVNEQFF. In DNA form, the CDR3 reads TGTGCCAGCAGCTTTAAGCGGGAGGTGAATGAGCAGTTCTTC.

This clone came up once. The CDR3 loop is CATSPGWAGESEQFF. In DNA form, the CDR3 reads TGTGCCACCAGCCCCGGATGGGCGGGAGAATCTGAGCAGTTCTTC. This chain links TRBV15 with TRBJ2-1; 7 bases map to TRBD2. With V trimmed by 5 bases and J by 9 bases, 13 bases remained unmatched. The CDR3 has 15 amino acids. Germline assignment: CDR1 LNHNV and CDR2 YYDKDF (reference sequence).

The V gene is TRBV19, the J gene TRBJ1-3; possible D gene TRBD1, 5 bases. V was cut by 6 bases and J by 3 bases, with 12 bases left in between. Germline V gives CDR1 LNHDA, CDR2 SQIVND (reference sequence). The CDR3 runs 14 residues. In nucleotides, the CDR3 is TGTGCCAGTAGAGCCGGGACTAATGGAAACACCATATATTTT. Its translation is CASRAGTNGNTIYF.

This clone was observed a single time. This chain links TRBV28 with TRBJ1-1; D possibly corresponds to TRBD1 (6 bases). The CDR3 totals 16 residues. CDR1 is MDHEN and CDR2 is SYDVKM in the germline V gene. V dropped 6 bases and J dropped 1 base, with 18 bases sitting between them. The CDR3 nucleotides read TGTGCCAGCAGGACGCCAGGGGAGTCATGGAACACTGAAGCTTTCTTT. Translation gives CASRTPGESWNTEAFF. The full variable domain, its missing parts supplied by reference TRBV28 and TRBJ1-1, is DVKVTQSSRYLVKRTGEKVFLECVQDMDHENMFWYRQDPGLGLRLIYFSYDVKMKEKGDIPEGYSVSREKKERFSLILESASTNQTSMYLCASRTPGESWNTEAFFGQGTRLTVV.

V is TRBV27 and J is TRBJ1-1, with D maybe TRBD1 (6 bases). V was pared by 3 bases and J by 6 bases, with 11 bases between. Germline CDR1 MNHEY, CDR2 SMNVEV (reference sequence). The CDR3 is made up of 13 amino acids. In DNA form, the CDR3 reads TGTGCCAGCAGTTTTTTTGGGGGCGCTGAAGCTTTCTTT. Its translation: CASSFFGGAEAFF.

This chain's CDR3 is CASSSFTGREVNQPQHF. The CDR3 region has the DNA TGTGCCAGCAGCTCTTTCACGGGCAGGGAGGTAAATCAGCCCCAGCATTTT. This chain connects TRBV7-9 to TRBJ1-5, with D perhaps matching TRBD1 (5 bases). Germline V CDR1 and CDR2: SEHNR, FQNEAQ (reference sequence). V was pared by 4 bases and J by 4 bases, with 20 bases between. This CDR3 has 17 amino acids.

The chain joins TRBV27 to TRBJ2-3, with 11 bases identical to TRBD2. V shed 4 bases and J 4 bases; nucleotides not matched to a gene: 7. The length of the CDR3 is 16 residues. Per germline, CDR1 MNHEY and CDR2 SMNVEV (reference sequence). The CDR3 DNA reads as TGTGCCAGCAGTTCCCCTAGCGGGAGGTGGTCAGATACGCAGTATTTT. Its translation is CASSSPSGRWSDTQYF.

V usage is TRBV10-3 and J usage is TRBJ2-7, with 7 bases identical to TRBD1. The CDR3 covers 15 residues. Germline CDR1 ENHRY, CDR2 SYGVKD. With 3 bases clipped from V and 0 bases from J, the junction kept 5 bases outside the gene matches. CDR3 DNA sequence: TGTGCCATCAGTGATGACAGGGTCAGCTCCTACGAGCAGTACTTC. Its protein product is CAISDDRVSSYEQYF.

The chain employs TRBV19 and TRBJ1-5; possible D gene TRBD1, 6 bases. The germline V and J ends were trimmed by 4 bases and 9 bases, with 19 bases remaining between them. In germline, CDR1 is LNHDA, CDR2 SQIVND (reference sequence). CDR3 size: 15 residues. The CDR3 spells CASSNRDNPNWPQHF. CDR3 in DNA: TGTGCCAGTAGTAACCGGGACAATCCAAACTGGCCCCAGCATTTT. The variable domain in full, with the rest retrieved from reference TRBV19 and TRBJ1-5, is DGGITQSPKYLFRKEGQNVTLSCEQNLNHDAMYWYRQDPGQGLRLIYYSQIVNDFQKGDIAEGYSVSREKKESFPLTVTSAQKNPTAFYLCASSNRDNPNWPQHFGDGTRLSIL.

A word on this clone: Germline is not matched at one junction end, which may reflect a read error. The chain has TRBV18 and TRBJ1-1; TRBD1 is a possible D gene (5 bases). CDR1 is KGHSH and CDR2 is LQKENI in the germline V gene. This CDR3 has 14 residues. Here the CDR3 reads CASSRSPGNSEAFF. The CDR3 DNA reads TGTGCCAGCTCACGGTCCCCAGGGAACTCTGAAGCTTTCTTT. Based on the CDR3 plus reference TRBV18 and TRBJ1-1, the full variable domain is NAGVMQNPRHLVRRRGQEARLRCSPMKGHSHVYWYRQLPEEGLKFMVYLQKENIIDESGMPKERFSAEFPKEGPSILRIQQVVRGDSAAYFCASSRSPGNSEAFFGQGTRLTVV.